These 4 T cell receptor beta chains came from one sample sequenced in a study of a mutant IDH1 vaccine in newly diagnosed glioma. The assay was immunoSEQ multiplex PCR, and TCRdb's table has in-frame clones only and misses some. The sample has some 66,000 clones, around four fifths seen once; the top ten hold about 4.1%. Time point here: week 35, safety follow-up. Topical imiquimod accompanied each vaccine dose, which consisted of 300 ug of mutant IDH1 20-mer peptide. Their antigens are not known. Sample: PBMCs, taken from a glioma patient whose treatment included an IDH1 peptide vaccine. These receptors originate from a man aged 25-45 years with glioma.

V and J are TRBV7-8 and TRBJ2-2; D is undetermined. The germline V gene encodes CDR1 SGHVS and CDR2 FQNEAQ. This CDR3 is 13 amino acids long. Trimming removed 2 bases at V and 5 bases at J, with 6 bases between. CDR3 coding DNA: TGTGCCAGCAGCTTATGGGAAACCGGGGAGCTGTTTTTT. Residues: CASSLWETGELFF.

This rearrangement joins TRBV5-1 to TRBJ1-2; 8 bases match TRBD1. Germline CDR1 and CDR2: SGHRS and YFSETQ. CDR3 size: 16 residues. Trimming removed 2 bases from V and 3 bases from J; junction bases left unmatched: 9. The CDR3 loop is CASSFLGQGWDYGYTF. In DNA form, the CDR3 reads TGCGCCAGCAGCTTCTTAGGACAGGGCTGGGACTATGGCTACACCTTC.

V gene TRBV6-1 combines with J gene TRBJ1-3; unclear D gene. The CDR3 has 14 residues. Germline-derived CDR1 and CDR2 are MNHNS and SASEGT. V lost 6 bases, J lost 5 bases, and 14 bases lay in between. CDR3: CASSGPFSRNTIYF. CDR3 coding DNA: TGTGCCAGCAGCGGACCGTTTTCCAGAAACACCATATATTTT.

The chain employs TRBV6-4 and TRBJ1-1, with D uncertain. Germline assignment: CDR1 MRHNA and CDR2 SNTAGT. This CDR3 region has 13 residues. The ends were cut back, 4 bases at V and 5 bases at J, with 11 bases in the middle. CDR3 nucleotide sequence: TGTGCCAGCAGTGTAACGCTGGAGACTGAAGCTTTCTTT. Translation gives CASSVTLETEAFF.